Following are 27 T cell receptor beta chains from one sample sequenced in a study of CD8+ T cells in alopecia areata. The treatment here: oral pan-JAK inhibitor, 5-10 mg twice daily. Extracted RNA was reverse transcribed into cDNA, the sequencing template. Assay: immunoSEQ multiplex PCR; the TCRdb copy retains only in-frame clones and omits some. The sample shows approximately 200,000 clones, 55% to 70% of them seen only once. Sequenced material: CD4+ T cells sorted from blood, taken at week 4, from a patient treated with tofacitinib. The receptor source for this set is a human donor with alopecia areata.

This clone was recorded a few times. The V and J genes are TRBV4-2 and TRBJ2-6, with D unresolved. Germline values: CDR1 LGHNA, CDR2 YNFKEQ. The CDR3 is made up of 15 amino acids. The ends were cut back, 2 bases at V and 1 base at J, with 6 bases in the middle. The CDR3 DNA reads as TGTGCCAGCAGCCAAATCCAATCTGGGGCCAACGTCCTGACTTTC. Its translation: CASSQIQSGANVLTF.

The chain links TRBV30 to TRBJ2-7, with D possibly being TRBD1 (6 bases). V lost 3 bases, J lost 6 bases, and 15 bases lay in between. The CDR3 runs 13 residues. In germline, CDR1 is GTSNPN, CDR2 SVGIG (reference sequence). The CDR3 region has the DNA TGTGCCTGGAGAAAGGACCGGGACACCGAGCAGTACTTC. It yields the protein CAWRKDRDTEQYF.

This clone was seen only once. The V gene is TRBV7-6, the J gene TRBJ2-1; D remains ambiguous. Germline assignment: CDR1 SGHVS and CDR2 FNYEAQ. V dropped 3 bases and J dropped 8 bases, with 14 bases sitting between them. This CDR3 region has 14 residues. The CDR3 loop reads CASSLKQAADEQFF. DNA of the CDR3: TGTGCCAGCAGCTTGAAGCAGGCGGCTGATGAGCAGTTCTTC.

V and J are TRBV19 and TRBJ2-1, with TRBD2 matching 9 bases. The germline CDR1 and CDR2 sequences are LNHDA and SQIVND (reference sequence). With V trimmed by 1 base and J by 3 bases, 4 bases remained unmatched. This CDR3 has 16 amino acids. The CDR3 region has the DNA TGTGCCAGTAGTATAGGGAGCGGGAGGCTCTACAATGAGCAGTTCTTC. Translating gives CASSIGSGRLYNEQFF.

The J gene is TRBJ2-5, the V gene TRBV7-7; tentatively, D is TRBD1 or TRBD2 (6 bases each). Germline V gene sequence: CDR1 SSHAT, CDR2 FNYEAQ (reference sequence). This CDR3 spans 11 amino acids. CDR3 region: CANGGRETQYF. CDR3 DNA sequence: TGTGCTAATGGGGGGCGGGAGACCCAGTACTTC.

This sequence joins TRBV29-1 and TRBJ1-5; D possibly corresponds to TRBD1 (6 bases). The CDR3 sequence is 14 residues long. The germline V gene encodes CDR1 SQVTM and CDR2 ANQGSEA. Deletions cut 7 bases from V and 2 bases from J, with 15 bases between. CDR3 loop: CSARTGPGNQPQHF. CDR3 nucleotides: TGCAGCGCTCGAACAGGGCCTGGCAATCAGCCCCAGCATTTT. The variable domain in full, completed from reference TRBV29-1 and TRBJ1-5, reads SAVISQKPSRDICQRGTSLTIQCQVDSQVTMMFWYRQQPGQSLTLIATANQGSEATYESGFVIDKFPISRPNLTFSTLTVSNMSPEDSSIYLCSARTGPGNQPQHFGDGTRLSIL.

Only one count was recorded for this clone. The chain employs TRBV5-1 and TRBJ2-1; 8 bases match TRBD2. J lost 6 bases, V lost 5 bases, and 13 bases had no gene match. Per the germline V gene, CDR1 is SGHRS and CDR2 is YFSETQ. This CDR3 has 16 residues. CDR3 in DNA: TGCGCCAGCAGTTATTCCCCAGCGGGAGTAACCAATGAGCAGTTCTTC. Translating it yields CASSYSPAGVTNEQFF.

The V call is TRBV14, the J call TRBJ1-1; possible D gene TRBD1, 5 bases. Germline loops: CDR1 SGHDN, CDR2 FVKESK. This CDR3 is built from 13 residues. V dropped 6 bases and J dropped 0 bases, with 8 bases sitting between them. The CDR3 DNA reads TGTGCCAGCAGTGTCAGGGTGAACACTGAAGCTTTCTTT. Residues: CASSVRVNTEAFF.

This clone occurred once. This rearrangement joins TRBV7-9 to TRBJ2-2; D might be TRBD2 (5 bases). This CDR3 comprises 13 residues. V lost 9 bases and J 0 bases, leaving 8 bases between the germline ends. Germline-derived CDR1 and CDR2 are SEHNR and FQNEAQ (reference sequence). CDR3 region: CASAGTNTGELFF. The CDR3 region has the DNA TGTGCCAGTGCCGGGACGAACACCGGGGAGCTGTTTTTT.

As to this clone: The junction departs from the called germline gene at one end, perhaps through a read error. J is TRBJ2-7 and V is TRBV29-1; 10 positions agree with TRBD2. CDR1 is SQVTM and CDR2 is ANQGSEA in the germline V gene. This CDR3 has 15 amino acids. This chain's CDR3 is CSVVGLAGVVSERYF. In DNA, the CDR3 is TGCAGCGTTGTTGGGCTAGCGGGAGTTGTTTCCGAGCGGTACTTC.

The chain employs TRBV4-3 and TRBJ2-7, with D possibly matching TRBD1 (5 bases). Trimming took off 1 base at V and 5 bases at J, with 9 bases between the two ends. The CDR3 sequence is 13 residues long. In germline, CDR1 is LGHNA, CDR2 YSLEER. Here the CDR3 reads CASSQGGANEQYF. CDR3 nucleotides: TGCGCCAGCAGCCAAGGTGGGGCCAACGAGCAGTACTTC.

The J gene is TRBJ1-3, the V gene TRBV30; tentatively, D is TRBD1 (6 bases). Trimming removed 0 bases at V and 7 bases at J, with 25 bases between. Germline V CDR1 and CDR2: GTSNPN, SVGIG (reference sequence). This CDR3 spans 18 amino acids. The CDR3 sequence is CAWSVMRQTGRVRNTIYF. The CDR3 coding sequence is TGTGCCTGGAGTGTTATGAGACAAACAGGGCGTGTTCGGAACACCATATATTTT.

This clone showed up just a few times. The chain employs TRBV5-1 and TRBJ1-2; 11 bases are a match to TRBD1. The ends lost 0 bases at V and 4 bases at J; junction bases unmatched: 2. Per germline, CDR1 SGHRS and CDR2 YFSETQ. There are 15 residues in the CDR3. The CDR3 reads CASSLGTGGSYGYTF. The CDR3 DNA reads TGCGCCAGCAGCTTGGGGACAGGGGGCTCCTATGGCTACACCTTC.

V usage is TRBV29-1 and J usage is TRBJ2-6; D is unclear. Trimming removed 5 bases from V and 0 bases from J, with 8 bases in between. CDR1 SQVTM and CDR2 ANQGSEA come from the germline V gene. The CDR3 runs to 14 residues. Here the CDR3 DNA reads TGCAGCGTTCGAGAGAACTCTGGGGCCAACGTCCTGACTTTC. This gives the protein CSVRENSGANVLTF.

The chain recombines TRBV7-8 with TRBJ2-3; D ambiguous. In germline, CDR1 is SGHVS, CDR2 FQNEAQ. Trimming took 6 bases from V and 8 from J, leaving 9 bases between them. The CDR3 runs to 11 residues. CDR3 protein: CASRGGGTQYF. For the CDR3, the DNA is TGTGCCAGCAGGGGTGGTGGTACGCAGTATTTT.

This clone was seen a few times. The CDR3 sequence: CASSFTDQTQYF. In DNA, the CDR3 is TGTGCCAGCAGCTTCACGGACCAGACCCAGTACTTC. V is TRBV7-9 and J is TRBJ2-5; no reliable D call. This CDR3 region has 12 residues. Deletions cut 3 bases from V and 6 bases from J, with 8 bases between. Germline values: CDR1 SEHNR, CDR2 FQNEAQ (reference sequence).

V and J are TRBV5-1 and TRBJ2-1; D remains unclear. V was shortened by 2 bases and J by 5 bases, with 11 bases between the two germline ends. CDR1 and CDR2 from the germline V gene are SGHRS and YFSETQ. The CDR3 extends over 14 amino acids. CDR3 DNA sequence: TGCGCCAGCAGCTTCTCCGCAGGAGACAATGAGCAGTTCTTC. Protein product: CASSFSAGDNEQFF.

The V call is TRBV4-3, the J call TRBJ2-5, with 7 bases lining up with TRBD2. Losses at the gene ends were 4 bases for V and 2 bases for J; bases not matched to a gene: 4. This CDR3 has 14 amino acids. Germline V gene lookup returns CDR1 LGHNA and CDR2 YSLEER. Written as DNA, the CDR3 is TGCGCCAGCAGCCCCGGGACTAAGCAAGAGACCCAGTACTTC. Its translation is CASSPGTKQETQYF.

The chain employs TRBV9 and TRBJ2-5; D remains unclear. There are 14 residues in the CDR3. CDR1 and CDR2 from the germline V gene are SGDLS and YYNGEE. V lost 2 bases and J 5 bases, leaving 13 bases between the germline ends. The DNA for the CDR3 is TGTGCCAGCAGCGTCGGGTCCGTACGGGAGACCCAGTACTTC. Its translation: CASSVGSVRETQYF.

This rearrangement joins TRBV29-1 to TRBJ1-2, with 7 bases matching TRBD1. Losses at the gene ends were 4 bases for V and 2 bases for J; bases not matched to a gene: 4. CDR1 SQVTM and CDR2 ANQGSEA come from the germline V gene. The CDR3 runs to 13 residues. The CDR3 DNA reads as TGCAGCGTTGCCCGGGACAGCAACTATGGCTACACCTTC. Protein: CSVARDSNYGYTF.

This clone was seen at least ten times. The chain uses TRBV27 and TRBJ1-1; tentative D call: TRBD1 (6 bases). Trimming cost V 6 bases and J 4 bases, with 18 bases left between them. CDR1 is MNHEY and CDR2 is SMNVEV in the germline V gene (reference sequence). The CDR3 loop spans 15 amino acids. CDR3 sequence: CASSLTGMTSTEAFF. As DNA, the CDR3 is TGTGCCAGCAGCCTAACAGGGATGACTTCCACTGAAGCTTTCTTT.

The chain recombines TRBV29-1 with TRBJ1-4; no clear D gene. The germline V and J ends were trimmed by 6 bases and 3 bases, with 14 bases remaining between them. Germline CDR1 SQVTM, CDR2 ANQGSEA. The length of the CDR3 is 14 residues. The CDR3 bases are TGCAGCGTGCGAGGCCGGGGATCTAATGAAAAACTGTTTTTT. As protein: CSVRGRGSNEKLFF.

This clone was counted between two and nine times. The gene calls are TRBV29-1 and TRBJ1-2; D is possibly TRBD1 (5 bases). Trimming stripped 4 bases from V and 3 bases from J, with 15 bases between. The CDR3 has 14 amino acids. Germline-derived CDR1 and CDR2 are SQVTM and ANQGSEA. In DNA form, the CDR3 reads TGCAGCGTTGTCCGTCGTGGGGGTGACTATGGCTACACCTTC. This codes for CSVVRRGGDYGYTF.

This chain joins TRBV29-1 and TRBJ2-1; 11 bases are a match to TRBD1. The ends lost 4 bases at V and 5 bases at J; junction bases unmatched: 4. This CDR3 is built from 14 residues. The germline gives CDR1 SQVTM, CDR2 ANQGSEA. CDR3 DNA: TGCAGCGTTGGGACAGGGGGCCTTAACAATGAGCAGTTCTTC. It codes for CSVGTGGLNNEQFF.

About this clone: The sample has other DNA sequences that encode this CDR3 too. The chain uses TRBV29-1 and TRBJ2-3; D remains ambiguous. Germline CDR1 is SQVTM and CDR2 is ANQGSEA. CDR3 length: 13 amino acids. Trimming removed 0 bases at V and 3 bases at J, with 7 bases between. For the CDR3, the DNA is TGCAGCGTTGAAGAGGGTGGGACAGATACGCAGTATTTT. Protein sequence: CSVEEGGTDTQYF.

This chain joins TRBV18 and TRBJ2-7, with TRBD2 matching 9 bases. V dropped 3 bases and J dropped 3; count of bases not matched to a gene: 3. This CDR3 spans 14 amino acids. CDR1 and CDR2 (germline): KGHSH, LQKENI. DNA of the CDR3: TGTGCCAGCTCACCCGGGACTAGCCACTACGAGCAGTACTTC. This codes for CASSPGTSHYEQYF.

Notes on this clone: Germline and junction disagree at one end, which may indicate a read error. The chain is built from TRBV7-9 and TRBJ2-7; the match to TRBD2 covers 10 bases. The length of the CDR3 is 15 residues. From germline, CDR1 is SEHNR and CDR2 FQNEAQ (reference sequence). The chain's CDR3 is CASSQTGLALDEQYF. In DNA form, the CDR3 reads TGTGCCAGCAGCCAAACGGGACTAGCGTTAGACGAGCAATACTTC.